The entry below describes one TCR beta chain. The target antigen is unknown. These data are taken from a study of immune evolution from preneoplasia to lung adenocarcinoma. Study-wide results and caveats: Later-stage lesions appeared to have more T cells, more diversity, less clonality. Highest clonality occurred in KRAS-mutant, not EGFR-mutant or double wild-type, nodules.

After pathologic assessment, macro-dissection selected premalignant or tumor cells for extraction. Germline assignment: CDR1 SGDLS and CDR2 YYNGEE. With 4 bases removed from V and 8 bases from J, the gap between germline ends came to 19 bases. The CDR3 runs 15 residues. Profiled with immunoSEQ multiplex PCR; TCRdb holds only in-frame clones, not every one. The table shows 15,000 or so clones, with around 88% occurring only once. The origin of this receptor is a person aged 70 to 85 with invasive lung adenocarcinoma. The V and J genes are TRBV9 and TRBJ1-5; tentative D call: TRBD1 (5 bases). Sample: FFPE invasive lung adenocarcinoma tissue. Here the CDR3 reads CASSRGTPGGEPQHF. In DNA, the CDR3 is TGTGCCAGCAGCCGAGGGACGCCCGGGGGGGAGCCCCAGCATTTT.